This TCR beta chain is drawn from a study of blood T cell repertoires in COVID-19. Across the whole study: Collection of acute and convalescent COVID-19 samples took place in the United States, Italy and Spain. T cells, B-cell-depleted T cells, or PBMCs provided the cDNA or gDNA that served as material.

The CDR3 covers 16 residues. Per the original data handling: For nucleated cells, counts were estimated from reference gene primer amplification. The assay was immunoSEQ multiplex PCR, and TCRdb's table has in-frame clones only and misses some. That table is the source of V, J and clone size, and D and trimming were worked out from the DNA. The sample lists about 250,000 clones; 80% to 90% were seen once. Recovered status in Cohort 3 required two negative PCRs, clearance, or symptom resolution. The TCR was taken from a man aged 35 to 55 who had recovered from COVID-19. The J gene is TRBJ2-1, the V gene TRBV21-1; TRBD2 was called by the table and not checked on the DNA. TRBV21-1 counts as a pseudogene. Sample: PBMCs or T cells enriched from blood (not recorded which). CDR3 bases: TGTGCCAGCAGCAACCGGAAAGGACTGGGTTACAATGAGCAGTTCTTC. Translation: CASSNRKGLGYNEQFF.